This entry features one TCR beta chain sequence. Generated by immunoSEQ multiplex PCR, the TCRdb table keeps only in-frame clones and is missing some. The sample yields 77,000 or so clones, 75% to 90% seen once. The sample is drawn from a study of T cell responses to AZD1222 COVID-19 vaccine. The CDR3 sequence is 13 residues long. V lost 10 bases, J lost 0 bases, and 9 bases lay in between. Germline-derived CDR1 and CDR2 are MDHEN and SYDVKM. V gene TRBV28 combines with J gene TRBJ1-4; no firm D call. This TCR came from an adult in good health. The sample consisted of peripheral blood, taken on day 0 of AZD1222 vaccination. CDR3 region: CATRPATNEKLFF. In DNA, the CDR3 is TGTGCCACCAGGCCTGCAACTAATGAAAAACTGTTTTTT.